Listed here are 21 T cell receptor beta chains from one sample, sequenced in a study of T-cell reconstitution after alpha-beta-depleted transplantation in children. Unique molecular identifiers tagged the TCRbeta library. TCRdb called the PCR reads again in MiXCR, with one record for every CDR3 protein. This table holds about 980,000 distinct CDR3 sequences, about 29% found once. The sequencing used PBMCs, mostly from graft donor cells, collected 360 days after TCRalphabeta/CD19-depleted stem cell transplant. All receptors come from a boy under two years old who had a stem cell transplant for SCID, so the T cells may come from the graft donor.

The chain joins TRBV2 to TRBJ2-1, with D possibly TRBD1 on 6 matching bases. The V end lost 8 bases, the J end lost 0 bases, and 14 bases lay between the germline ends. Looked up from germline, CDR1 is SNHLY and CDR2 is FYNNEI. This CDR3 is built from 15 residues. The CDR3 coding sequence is TGTGCCAGCGGTGGGGGCCAGAGCTCCTACAATGAGCAGTTCTTC. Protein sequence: CASGGGQSSYNEQFF. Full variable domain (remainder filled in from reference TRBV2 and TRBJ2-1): EPEVTQTPSHQVTQMGQEVILRCVPISNHLYFYWYRQILGQKVEFLVSFYNNEISEKSEIFDDQFSVERPDGSNFTLKIRSTKLEDSAMYFCASGGGQSSYNEQFFGPGTRLTVL.

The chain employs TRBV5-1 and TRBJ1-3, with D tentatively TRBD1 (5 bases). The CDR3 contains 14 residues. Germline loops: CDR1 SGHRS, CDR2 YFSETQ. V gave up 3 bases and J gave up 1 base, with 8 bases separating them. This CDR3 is CASSSGQSGNTIYF. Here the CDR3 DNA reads TGCGCCAGCAGCTCAGGACAATCTGGAAACACCATATATTTT.

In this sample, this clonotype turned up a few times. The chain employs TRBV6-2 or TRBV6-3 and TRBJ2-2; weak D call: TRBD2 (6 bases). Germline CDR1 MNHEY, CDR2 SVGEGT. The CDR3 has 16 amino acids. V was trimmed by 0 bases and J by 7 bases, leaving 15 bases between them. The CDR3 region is CASSYSGSGRNGELFF. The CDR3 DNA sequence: TGTGCCAGCAGTTACTCGGGGTCAGGGAGGAACGGGGAGCTGTTTTTT.

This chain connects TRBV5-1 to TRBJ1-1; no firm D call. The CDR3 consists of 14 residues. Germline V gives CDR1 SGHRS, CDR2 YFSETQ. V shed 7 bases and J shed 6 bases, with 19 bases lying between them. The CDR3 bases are TGCGCCAGCTACGCGTCGGGCGGGTCGGCTGAAGCTTTCTTT. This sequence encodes CASYASGGSAEAFF.

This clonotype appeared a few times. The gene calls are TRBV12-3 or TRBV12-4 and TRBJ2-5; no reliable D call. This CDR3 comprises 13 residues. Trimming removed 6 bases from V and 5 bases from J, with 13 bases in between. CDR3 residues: CASRRSGMETQYF. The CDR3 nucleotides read TGTGCCAGCAGGAGATCGGGTATGGAGACCCAGTACTTC.

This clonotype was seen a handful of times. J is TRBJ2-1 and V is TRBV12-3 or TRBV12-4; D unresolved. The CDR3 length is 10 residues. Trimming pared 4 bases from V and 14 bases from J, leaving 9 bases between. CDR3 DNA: TGTGCCAGCAGTTCTGCGTACAAGTTCTTC. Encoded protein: CASSSAYKFF.

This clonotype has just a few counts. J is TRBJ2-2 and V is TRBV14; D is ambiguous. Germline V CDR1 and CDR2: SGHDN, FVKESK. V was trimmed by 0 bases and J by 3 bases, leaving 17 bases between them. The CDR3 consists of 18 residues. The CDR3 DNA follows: TGTGCCAGCAGCCAAGATTTCGGCGCCACCCGGTACACCGGGGAGCTGTTTTTT. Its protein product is CASSQDFGATRYTGELFF.

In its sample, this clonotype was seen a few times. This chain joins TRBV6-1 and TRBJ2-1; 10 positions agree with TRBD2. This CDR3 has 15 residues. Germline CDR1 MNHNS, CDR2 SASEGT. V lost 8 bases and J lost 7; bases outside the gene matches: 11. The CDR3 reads CASGVQRGGLNEQFF. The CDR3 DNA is TGTGCCAGCGGCGTCCAGCGGGGGGGTTTGAATGAGCAGTTCTTC.

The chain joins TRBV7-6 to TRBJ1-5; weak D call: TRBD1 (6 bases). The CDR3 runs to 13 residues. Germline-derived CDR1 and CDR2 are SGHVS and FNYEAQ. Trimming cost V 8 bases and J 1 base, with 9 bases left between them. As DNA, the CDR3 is TGTGCCAGCCAAGGGGGAAGCAATCAGCCCCAGCATTTT. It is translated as CASQGGSNQPQHF.

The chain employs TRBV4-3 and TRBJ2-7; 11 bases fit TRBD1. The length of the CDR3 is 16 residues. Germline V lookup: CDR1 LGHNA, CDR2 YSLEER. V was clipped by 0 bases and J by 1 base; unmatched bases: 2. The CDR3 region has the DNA TGCGCCAGCAGCCAAGAAGGGACAGGGGGTTCCTACGAGCAGTACTTC. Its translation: CASSQEGTGGSYEQYF.

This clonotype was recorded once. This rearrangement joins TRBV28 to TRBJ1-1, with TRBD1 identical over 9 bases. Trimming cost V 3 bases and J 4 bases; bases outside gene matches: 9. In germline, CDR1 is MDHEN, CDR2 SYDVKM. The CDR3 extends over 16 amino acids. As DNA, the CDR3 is TGTGCCAGCAGTTTCACAAAACAGGGGGCCGGCACTGAAGCTTTCTTT. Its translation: CASSFTKQGAGTEAFF.

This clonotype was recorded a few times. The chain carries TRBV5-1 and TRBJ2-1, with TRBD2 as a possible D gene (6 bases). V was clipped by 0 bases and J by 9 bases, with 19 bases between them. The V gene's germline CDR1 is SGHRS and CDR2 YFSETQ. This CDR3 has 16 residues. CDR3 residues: CASSLVGLPSRGEQFF. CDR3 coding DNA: TGCGCCAGCAGCTTGGTGGGACTCCCTTCGCGAGGTGAGCAGTTCTTC.

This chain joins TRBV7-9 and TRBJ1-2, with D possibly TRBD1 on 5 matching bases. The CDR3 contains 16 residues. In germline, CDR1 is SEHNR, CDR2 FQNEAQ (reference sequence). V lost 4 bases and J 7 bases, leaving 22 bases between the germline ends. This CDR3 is CASSSLREWNGRGYTF. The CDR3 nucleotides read TGTGCCAGCAGCTCACTCAGGGAGTGGAACGGTCGTGGCTACACCTTC.

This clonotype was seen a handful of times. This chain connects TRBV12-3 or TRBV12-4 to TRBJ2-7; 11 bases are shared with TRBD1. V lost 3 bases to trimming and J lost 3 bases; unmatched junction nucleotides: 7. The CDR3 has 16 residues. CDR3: CASSLGQGVRFYEQYF. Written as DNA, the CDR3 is TGTGCCAGCAGTTTGGGACAGGGGGTTCGGTTCTACGAGCAGTACTTC.

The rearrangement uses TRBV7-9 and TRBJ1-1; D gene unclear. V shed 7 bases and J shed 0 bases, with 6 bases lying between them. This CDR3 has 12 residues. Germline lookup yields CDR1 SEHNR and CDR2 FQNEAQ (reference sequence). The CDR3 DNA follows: TGTGCCAGCAAGCGAATGAACACTGAAGCTTTCTTT. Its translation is CASKRMNTEAFF.

The CDR3 sequence is CASTTDESYEQYF. The CDR3, as DNA: TGTGCCAGCACCACAGACGAGTCCTACGAGCAGTACTTC. The chain uses TRBV12-3 or TRBV12-4 and TRBJ2-7; D not resolved. This CDR3 region has 13 residues. The ends were cut back, 7 bases at V and 1 base at J, with 11 bases in the middle.

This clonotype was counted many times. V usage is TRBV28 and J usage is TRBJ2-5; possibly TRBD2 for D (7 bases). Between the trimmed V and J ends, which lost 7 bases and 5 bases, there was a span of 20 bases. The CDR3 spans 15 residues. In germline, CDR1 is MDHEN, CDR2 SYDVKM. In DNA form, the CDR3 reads TGTGCCAGCACCTGGGGGGGGCTGGTACGGGAGACCCAGTACTTC. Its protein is CASTWGGLVRETQYF.

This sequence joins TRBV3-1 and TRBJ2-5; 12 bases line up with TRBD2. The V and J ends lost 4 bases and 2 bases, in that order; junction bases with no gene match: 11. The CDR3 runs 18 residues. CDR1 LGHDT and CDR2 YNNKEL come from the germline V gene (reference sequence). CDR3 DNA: TGTGCCAGCAGCCCCCGACTAGCGGGGGCCTTGGTTCAAGAGACCCAGTACTTC. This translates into CASSPRLAGALVQETQYF.

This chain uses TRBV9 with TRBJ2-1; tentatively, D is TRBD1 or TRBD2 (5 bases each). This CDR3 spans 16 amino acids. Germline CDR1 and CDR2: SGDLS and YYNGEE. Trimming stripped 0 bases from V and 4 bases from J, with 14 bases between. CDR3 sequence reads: CASSVAWGSYYNEQFF. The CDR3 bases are TGTGCCAGCAGCGTAGCGTGGGGGTCCTATTACAATGAGCAGTTCTTC.

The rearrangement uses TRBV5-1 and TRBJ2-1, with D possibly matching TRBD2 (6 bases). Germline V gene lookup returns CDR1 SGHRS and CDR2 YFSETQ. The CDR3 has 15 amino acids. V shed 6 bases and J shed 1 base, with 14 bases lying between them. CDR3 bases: TGCGCCAGCACCCTGGTGGGGGGATCCTACAATGAGCAGTTCTTC. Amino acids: CASTLVGGSYNEQFF.

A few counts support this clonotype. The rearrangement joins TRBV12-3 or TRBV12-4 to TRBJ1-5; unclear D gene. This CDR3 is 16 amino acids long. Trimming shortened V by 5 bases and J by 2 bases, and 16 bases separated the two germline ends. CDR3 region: CASSQDPKRGNQPQHF. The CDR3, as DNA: TGTGCCAGCAGTCAGGACCCAAAACGGGGCAATCAGCCCCAGCATTTT.